The T cell receptor (beta chain) described here comes from a study of lymphopenia after photon versus proton radiotherapy. TCRdb's copy holds only in-frame clones and misses some; the assay was immunoSEQ multiplex PCR. Among about 28,000 clones listed, about 81% were seen once. V lost 4 bases and J lost 0; bases outside the gene matches: 8. The CDR3 sequence is 16 residues long. CDR1 is MNHNS, CDR2 SASEGT, per germline. Source: peripheral blood, taken from a patient treated with photon-based radiotherapy. The TCR comes from a man aged 45-65 years with gastric cancer. This chain links TRBV6-1 with TRBJ1-2, with 7 bases aligning to TRBD1. CDR3 loop: CASSGPRQGANYGYTF. CDR3 sequence (DNA): TGTGCCAGCAGTGGCCCGAGACAGGGAGCTAACTATGGCTACACCTTC.